The next 21 T cell receptor beta chains were all read from a single sample in a study of T cells in women clearing cervical HPV infection. Generated by immunoSEQ multiplex PCR, the TCRdb table keeps only in-frame clones and is missing some. In total, the table holds around 30,000 clones. Input material: blood buffy coat. These receptors all come from a woman between 18 and 70 years old with a cervical HPV16 infection that either progressed to CIN3+ or cleared (not recorded which).

In regard to this clone: The CDR3 end lies 3 residues beyond the end of the read and is filled in from the germline J gene. The chain recombines TRBV5-1 with TRBJ1-1; the D is unclear. CDR3 size: 15 residues. V lost 0 bases and J lost 0, with 9 bases in between. The germline V gene has CDR1 SGHRS and CDR2 YFSETQ. This CDR3 is CASSLEGIMNTEAFF. The CDR3 bases that were read are TGCGCCAGCAGCTTGGAGGGCATCATGAACACTGAA.

Note on this clone: The CDR3 extends 3 residues past the end of the read, so its final part is completed from the germline J gene. The chain links TRBV2 to TRBJ2-1; 13 nucleotides align to TRBD2. The V segment lost 3 bases and the J segment 4 bases; nucleotides outside the gene matches: 6. In germline, CDR1 is SNHLY, CDR2 FYNNEI. The CDR3 loop spans 17 amino acids. Partial CDR3 DNA: TGTGCCAGCAGTGATGGAGGGACTAGCGGGGAGTACAATGAG. Translation gives CASSDGGTSGEYNE. The full CDR3 protein reads CASSDGGTSGEYNEQFF.

Worth noting for this clone: The read terminates 3 residues before the CDR3 end, so the remaining end is supplied by the germline J gene. The chain couples TRBV5-5 to TRBJ2-5; 13 bases fit TRBD2. Germline V gene lookup returns CDR1 SGHKS and CDR2 YYEKEE (reference sequence). Losses at the gene ends were 4 bases for V and 7 bases for J; bases not matched to a gene: 4. This CDR3 spans 14 amino acids. This CDR3 is CASSGTSGEGTQYF. The DNA read from the CDR3 is TGTGCCAGCAGCGGGACTAGCGGGGAGGGGACC.

The CDR3 bases that were read are TGTGCCATCAGGGCGGGGGGTCCTAGCACAGATACG. This translates into CAIRAGGPSTDT. The CDR3 in full is CAIRAGGPSTDTQYF. This chain links TRBV10-3 with TRBJ2-3; 8 nucleotides align to TRBD2. Sequencing ends 3 residues short of the CDR3 end; the germline J gene provides the rest. The trim removed 6 bases at V and 0 bases at J, leaving 5 bases unmatched. CDR1 and CDR2 from the germline V gene are ENHRY and SYGVKD. The CDR3 sequence is 15 residues long.

CDR3: CASDRGPTGSDYTF. CDR3 DNA (partial): TGTGCCTCAGACCGCGGTCCCACCGGATCCGAC. J is TRBJ1-2 and V is TRBV30; no clear D gene. The read finishes 3 residues shy of the CDR3 end, and the germline J gene is used to complete it. The CDR3 spans 14 residues. From germline, CDR1 is GTSNPN and CDR2 SVGIG (reference sequence).

The CDR3 DNA, read in part, is TGTGCCAGCAGCCTAAGGACAGGCCAGTTCTACAATGAG. Translated: CASSLRTGQFYNE. The CDR3 as a whole reads CASSLRTGQFYNEQFF. This rearrangement joins TRBV7-8 to TRBJ2-1, with 7 bases identical to TRBD1. The read stops 3 residues short of the end of the CDR3; the missing end is completed from the germline J gene. This CDR3 spans 16 amino acids. Germline loops: CDR1 SGHVS, CDR2 FQNEAQ. V trimming: 5 bases; J trimming: 3 bases; junction bases outside the gene matches: 10.

On this clone itself: The read ends 3 residues before the CDR3 terminus; that terminus is restored from the germline J gene. V gene TRBV12-3 or TRBV12-4 combines with J gene TRBJ2-7; D uncertain. The CDR3 is 12 amino acids. V was cut by 0 bases and J by 3 bases, with 3 bases left in between. Partial CDR3 DNA: TGTGCCAGCAGTTTAGCTATCTACGAG. This codes for CASSLAIYE. In full, the CDR3 reads CASSLAIYEQYF.

Comments on this clone: With the read ending 3 residues before the CDR3 end, the germline J gene is used to fill in that end. This rearrangement joins TRBV29-1 to TRBJ2-7; 7 bases are a match to TRBD2. J lost 2 bases, V lost 4 bases, and 2 bases had no gene match. This CDR3 comprises 12 residues. Germline CDR1 is SQVTM and CDR2 is ANQGSEA. CDR3 DNA (partial): TGCAGCGTTGCGGGGGGTACCTACGAG. This sequence encodes CSVAGGTYE. The complete CDR3 protein is CSVAGGTYEQYF.

Comments on this clone: The read comes to an end 3 residues before the CDR3 does, leaving the germline J gene to fill in the end. V and J are TRBV7-6 and TRBJ2-3; 12 nucleotides line up with TRBD2. The CDR3 totals 17 residues. CDR1 is SGHVS, CDR2 FNYEAQ, per germline. With 5 bases clipped from V and 1 base from J, the junction kept 7 bases outside the gene matches. The part of the CDR3 DNA that was read is TGTGCCAGCAGCGCTCCGGGACTAGCGGGCCGCACAGATACG. Translation gives CASSAPGLAGRTDT. The entire CDR3 protein is CASSAPGLAGRTDTQYF.

For this clone: Read coverage stops 3 residues before the CDR3 terminus; the germline J gene supplies the remainder. The chain is built from TRBV30 and TRBJ2-7; weak D call: TRBD2 (5 bases). This CDR3 is 12 amino acids long. CDR1 and CDR2 from the germline V gene are GTSNPN and SVGIG (reference sequence). The germline V and J ends were trimmed by 2 bases and 4 bases, with 9 bases remaining between them. The CDR3 sequence is CAWSRGGYEQYF. CDR3 DNA (partial): TGTGCCTGGAGTCGGGGTGGGTACGAG. Based on the CDR3 plus reference TRBV30 and TRBJ2-7, the full variable domain is SQTIHQWPATLVQPVGSPLSLECTVEGTSNPNLYWYRQAAGRGLQLLFYSVGIGQISSEVPQNLSASRPQDRQFILSSKKLLLSDSGFYLCAWSRGGYEQYFGPGTRLTVT.

Note on this clone: The read gets to within 3 residues of the CDR3 end, and the germline J gene fills in the rest. The gene calls are TRBV10-3 and TRBJ1-1, with 8 nucleotides matching TRBD1. Germline CDR1 ENHRY, CDR2 SYGVKD. The CDR3 is made up of 15 amino acids. Germline trimming cut 4 bases from V and 0 bases from J; bases unmatched to any gene: 4. The CDR3 loop reads CAISAGGWMNTEAFF. CDR3 DNA (partial): TGTGCCATCAGTGCAGGGGGCTGGATGAACACTGAA.

CDR3 bases read: TGCGCCAGCAGTCAATCGATAGACAGGGTTCTGCGGGGGGGCTCCTACGAG. This translates into CASSQSIDRVLRGGSYE. The complete CDR3 protein is CASSQSIDRVLRGGSYEQYF. The chain employs TRBV23-1 and TRBJ2-7, with TRBD2 matching 9 bases. Sequencing ends 3 residues short of the CDR3 end; the germline J gene provides the rest. TRBV23-1 is an open reading frame, and its role is uncertain. J lost 0 bases, V lost 0 bases, and 15 bases had no gene match. The CDR3 consists of 20 residues.

A remark on this clone: The read stops 3 residues short of the end of the CDR3; the missing end is completed from the germline J gene. This chain connects TRBV7-9 to TRBJ1-2; D is ambiguous. There are 13 residues in the CDR3. The V gene's germline CDR1 is SEHNR and CDR2 FQNEAQ (reference sequence). CDR3 bases read: TGTGCCAGCAAACATAGCGGGGAGCACGAC. Residues: CASKHSGEHD. The complete CDR3 protein is CASKHSGEHDYTF.

As to this clone: The missing CDR3 end, 3 residues past where the read stops, is filled in from the germline J gene. This chain uses TRBV2 with TRBJ1-5; 11 bases map to TRBD1. The V gene's germline CDR1 is SNHLY and CDR2 FYNNEI. The junction had 5 bases not matched to a gene; V was cut back by 8 bases and J by 5 bases. The CDR3 has 14 residues. CDR3 DNA (partial): TGTGCCAGCGGGGGACAGGGGGGTGATCAGCCC. Protein: CASGGQGGDQP. The full CDR3 reads CASGGQGGDQPQHF.

Concerning this clone: The read halts 3 residues ahead of the CDR3 end, with the missing end drawn from the germline J gene. This chain joins TRBV7-9 and TRBJ1-1; D is ambiguous. In germline, CDR1 is SEHNR, CDR2 FQNEAQ (reference sequence). The CDR3 is 12 residues long. The CDR3 loop is CASSSDDYGAFF. The sequenced part of the CDR3 DNA is TGTGCCAGCAGCTCCGACGACTATGGC.

As concerns this clone: The CDR3 end is not reached by the read, which stops 3 residues before it; the germline J gene fills it in. This chain uses TRBV7-3 with TRBJ2-7, with D possibly TRBD2 on 5 matching bases. Germline CDR1 reads SGHTA; CDR2 reads FQGTGA. This CDR3 is built from 13 residues. V lost 0 bases and J lost 5, with 8 bases in between. The part of the CDR3 DNA that was read is TGTGCCAGCAGCTTAACGATCGGGGACGAG. Translated: CASSLTIGDE. The whole CDR3 region reads CASSLTIGDEQYF. Full variable domain (missing parts from reference TRBV7-3 and TRBJ2-7): GAGVSQTPSNKVTEKGKYVELRCDPISGHTALYWYRQSLGQGPEFLIYFQGTGAADDSGLPNDRFFAVRPEGSVSTLKIQRTERGDSAVYLCASSLTIGDEQYFGPGTRLTVT.

Concerning this clone itself: The read ends 3 residues early relative to the CDR3; the germline J gene fills the gap. The J gene is TRBJ1-6, the V gene TRBV7-8; D possibly corresponds to TRBD1 (6 bases). The CDR3 consists of 16 residues. With 0 bases removed from V and 6 bases from J, the gap between germline ends came to 12 bases. Per germline, CDR1 SGHVS and CDR2 FQNEAQ. CDR3 DNA (partial): TGTGCCAGCAGCTTAGCCGGCGCCAGGGGTAATTCACCC. It yields the protein CASSLAGARGNSP. The CDR3 as a whole reads CASSLAGARGNSPLHF.

Of note for this clone: The read stops 3 residues short of the end of the CDR3; the missing end is completed from the germline J gene. The sample has other DNA sequences that encode this CDR3 too. The chain carries TRBV7-3 and TRBJ2-3; 7 bases agree with TRBD2. The V gene end was trimmed by 3 bases and the J gene end by 4 bases; junction bases not matched to a gene: 7. The CDR3 length is 15 residues. The germline CDR1 and CDR2 sequences are SGHTA and FQGTGA. Incomplete CDR3 DNA: TGTGCCAGCAGCTTGGGCGGGGGAGGGTCAGATACG. Its translation: CASSLGGGGSDT. The full CDR3 is CASSLGGGGSDTQYF.

Notes on this clone: The read is 3 residues too short to cover the CDR3 end, so that end is filled in from the germline J gene. The chain uses TRBV29-1 and TRBJ1-3; D is uncertain. Germline CDR1 and CDR2: SQVTM and ANQGSEA. V lost 3 bases and J 2 bases, leaving 11 bases between the germline ends. This CDR3 comprises 14 residues. CDR3 residues: CSVDPGSTGNTIYF. CDR3 DNA (partial): TGCAGCGTTGACCCGGGGTCCACTGGAAACACC.

Points on this clone: The read terminates 3 residues ahead of where the CDR3 ends, so the germline J gene completes it. The chain joins TRBV20-1 to TRBJ2-1; 12 bases line up with TRBD2. J lost 6 bases, V lost 2 bases, and 2 bases had no gene match. The CDR3 totals 14 residues. Germline CDR1 is DFQATT and CDR2 is SNEGSKA (reference sequence). This CDR3 reads CSARRLAGANEQFF. Partial CDR3 DNA: TGCAGTGCTAGAAGACTAGCGGGAGCCAATGAG.

Comment on this clone: The sequence runs out 3 residues before the end of the CDR3; the remainder is reconstructed from the germline J gene. The chain uses TRBV2 and TRBJ1-4, with D possibly TRBD1 on 6 matching bases. The germline V gene has CDR1 SNHLY and CDR2 FYNNEI. V lost 6 bases and J lost 8, with 19 bases in between. The CDR3 extends over 15 amino acids. CDR3 DNA, as far as it was read: TGTGCCAGCAGAGCCGACAGGTCATATGGCGAAAAA. It translates to CASRADRSYGEK. The complete CDR3 protein is CASRADRSYGEKLFF.